These 9 T cell receptor beta chains came from one sample sequenced in a study of shared clonotypes between healthy human individuals. Libraries were prepared by immunoSEQ multiplex PCR; TCRdb keeps only in-frame clonotypes and omits some of them. The data contain 2 million to 2.5 million clones, roughly 94% of them singletons. Terminally differentiated effector memory CD45RA+ cells were excluded by CCR7 positive selection of CD45RO-negative cells. Sequenced material: naive CD8+ T cells sorted from blood. These receptors came from a man aged 18 to 30 in good health.

V is TRBV7-2 and J is TRBJ1-1, with TRBD1 identical over 7 bases. Germline loops: CDR1 SGHTA, CDR2 FQGNSA. The V segment lost 5 bases and the J segment 3 bases; nucleotides outside the gene matches: 9. This CDR3 is 15 amino acids long. The CDR3 reads CASSPLQGWYTEAFF. The CDR3 nucleotides are TGTGCCAGCAGCCCGCTACAGGGGTGGTACACTGAAGCTTTCTTT.

CDR3 residues: CASSLYDETNYGYTF. The CDR3 nucleotides are TGTGCCAGCAGTTTATATGACGAGACTAACTATGGCTACACCTTC. The chain joins TRBV28 to TRBJ1-2, with D unresolved. Germline CDR1 is MDHEN and CDR2 is SYDVKM. The CDR3 runs to 15 residues. The V and J ends lost 1 base and 0 bases respectively, with 9 bases between them.

The chain employs TRBV4-1 and TRBJ1-5; 11 positions agree with TRBD1. V was pared by 2 bases and J by 7 bases, with 7 bases of the junction left unmatched. Germline V CDR1 and CDR2: MGHRA, YSYEKL. This CDR3 is 16 amino acids long. The CDR3 sequence: CASSQTGTGGDQPQHF. CDR3 in DNA: TGCGCCAGCAGCCAAACCGGGACAGGGGGAGACCAGCCCCAGCATTTT.

A remark on this clone: This CDR3 is also generated by other DNA sequences in the sample. The chain links TRBV7-3 to TRBJ2-3, with D possibly TRBD2 on 6 matching bases. CDR1 and CDR2 (germline): SGHTA, FQGTGA. Trimming cost V 3 bases and J 1 base, with 8 bases left between them. The CDR3 covers 14 residues. DNA of the CDR3: TGTGCCAGCAGCTTGACGGGGGGCACAGATACGCAGTATTTT. This gives the protein CASSLTGGTDTQYF.

This clone was found once. This chain joins TRBV10-1 and TRBJ2-2; D possibly uses TRBD1 or TRBD2 (5 bases each). This CDR3 has 17 amino acids. Germline CDR1 is WNHNN and CDR2 is SYGVQD (reference sequence). Between the trimmed V and J ends, which lost 3 bases and 7 bases, there was a span of 21 bases. Written as DNA, the CDR3 is TGCGCCAGCAGTGAACCGTCGGGGACCGAGGAGGTCGGGGAGCTGTTTTTT. Its translation: CASSEPSGTEEVGELFF.

The genes are TRBV5-6 and TRBJ2-5, with 8 bases identical to TRBD2. V trimming: 0 bases; J trimming: 2 bases; junction bases outside the gene matches: 6. This CDR3 contains 16 residues. Germline-derived CDR1 and CDR2 are SGHDT and YYEEEE. The CDR3 region is CASSLVLAGGQETQYF. CDR3 nucleotide sequence: TGTGCCAGCAGCTTGGTCCTCGCGGGGGGTCAAGAGACCCAGTACTTC.

The genes are TRBV19 and TRBJ1-4; TRBD1 matches 7 bases. This CDR3 contains 16 residues. CDR1 is LNHDA, CDR2 SQIVND, per germline (reference sequence). J lost 7 bases, V lost 3 bases, and 11 bases had no gene match. CDR3 in amino acids: CASSIESGTAFEKLFF. DNA for the CDR3: TGTGCCAGTAGTATCGAATCCGGGACAGCGTTTGAAAAACTGTTTTTT.

This sequence joins TRBV9 and TRBJ2-1; 10 bases match TRBD2. The CDR3 runs 15 residues. Germline CDR1 SGDLS, CDR2 YYNGEE. V was pared by 0 bases and J by 5 bases, with 2 bases of the junction left unmatched. CDR3 sequence reads: CASSVELAGHNEQFF. The DNA of the CDR3 is TGTGCCAGCAGCGTAGAACTAGCGGGGCACAATGAGCAGTTCTTC.

The chain is built from TRBV11-2 and TRBJ2-7; D call uncertain. The CDR3 runs to 16 residues. Germline CDR1 SGHAT, CDR2 FQNNGV. V lost 5 bases to trimming and J lost 0 bases, with 17 bases between them. CDR3 bases: TGTGCCAGCAGCCCGAGCAGCACCGTATTCTCCTACGAGCAGTACTTC. This encodes CASSPSSTVFSYEQYF.